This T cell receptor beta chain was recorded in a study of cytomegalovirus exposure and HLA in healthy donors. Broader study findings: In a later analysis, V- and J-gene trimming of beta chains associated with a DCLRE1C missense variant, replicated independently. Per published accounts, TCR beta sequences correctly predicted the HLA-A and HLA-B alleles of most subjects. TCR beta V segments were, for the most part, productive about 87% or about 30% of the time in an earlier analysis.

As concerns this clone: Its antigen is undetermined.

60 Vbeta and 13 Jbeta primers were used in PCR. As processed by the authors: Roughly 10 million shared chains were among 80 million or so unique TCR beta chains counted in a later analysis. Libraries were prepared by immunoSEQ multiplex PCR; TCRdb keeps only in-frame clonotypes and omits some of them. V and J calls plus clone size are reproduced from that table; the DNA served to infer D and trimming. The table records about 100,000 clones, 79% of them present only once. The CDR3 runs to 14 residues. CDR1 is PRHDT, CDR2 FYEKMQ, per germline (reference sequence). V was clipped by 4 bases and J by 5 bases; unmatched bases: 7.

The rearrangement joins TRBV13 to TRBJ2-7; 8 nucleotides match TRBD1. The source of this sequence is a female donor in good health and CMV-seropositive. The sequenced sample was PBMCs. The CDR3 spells CASSSRTGLDEQYF. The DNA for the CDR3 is TGTGCCAGCAGCTCAAGGACAGGGCTGGACGAGCAGTACTTC.